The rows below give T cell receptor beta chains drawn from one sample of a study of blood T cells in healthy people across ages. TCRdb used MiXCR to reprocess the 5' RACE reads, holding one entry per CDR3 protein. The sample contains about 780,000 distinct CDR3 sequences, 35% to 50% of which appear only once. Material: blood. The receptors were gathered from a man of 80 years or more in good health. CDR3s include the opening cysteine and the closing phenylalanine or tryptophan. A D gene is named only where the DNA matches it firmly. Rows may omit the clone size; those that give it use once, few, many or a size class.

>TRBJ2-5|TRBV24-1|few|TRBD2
CATSDLVSGSGETQYF
TGTGCCACCAGTGATTTAGTCAGCGGGAGCGGCGAGACCCAGTACTTC
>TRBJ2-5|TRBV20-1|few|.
CSGEGSRETQYF
TGCAGTGGTGAGGGGTCGCGAGAGACCCAGTACTTC
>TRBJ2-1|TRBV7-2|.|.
CASSLVGLAPNEQFF
TGTGCCAGCAGCTTAGTAGGTCTAGCCCCCAATGAGCAGTTCTTC
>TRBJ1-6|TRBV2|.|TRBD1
CASRVGQRNNSPLHF
TGTGCCAGCAGGGTGGGACAGAGGAATAATTCACCCCTCCACTTT
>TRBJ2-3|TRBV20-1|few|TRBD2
CSAREISGSTDTQYF
TGCAGTGCTAGAGAAATTAGCGGGAGTACAGATACGCAGTATTTT
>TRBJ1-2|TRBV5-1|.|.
CASSLDAGDMGNGYTF
TGCGCCAGCAGCTTGGACGCGGGGGATATGGGGAATGGCTACACCTTC
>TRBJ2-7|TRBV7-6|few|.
CASSLSLEVHEQYF
TGTGCCAGCAGCTTAAGTCTGGAAGTCCACGAGCAGTACTTC
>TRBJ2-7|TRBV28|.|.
CASSGRVGAEGYEQYF
TGTGCCAGCAGTGGGCGTGTCGGGGCTGAGGGCTACGAGCAGTACTTC
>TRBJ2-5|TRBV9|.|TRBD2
CAKERLAGYGETQYF
TGTGCTAAAGAACGGCTAGCGGGATATGGGGAGACCCAGTACTTC
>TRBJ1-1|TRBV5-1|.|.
CASSLVPDPSGVAFF
TGCGCCAGCAGCTTGGTTCCGGACCCTAGTGGCGTGGCTTTCTTT
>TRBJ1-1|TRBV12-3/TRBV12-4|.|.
CASSGGRWGLHTEAFF
TGTGCCAGCAGTGGGGGTCGGTGGGGGCTTCACACTGAAGCTTTCTTT
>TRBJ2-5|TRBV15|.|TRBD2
CATSGPGKRGYQETQYF
TGTGCCACCAGCGGCCCCGGGAAGCGGGGGTACCAAGAGACCCAGTACTTC
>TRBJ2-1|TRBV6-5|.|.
CASSLGPNGNNEQFF
TGTGCCAGCAGTTTAGGTCCCAACGGCAACAATGAGCAGTTCTTC
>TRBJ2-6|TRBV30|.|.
CAWSRGTGANVLTF
TGTGCCTGGAGTCGGGGTACTGGGGCCAACGTCCTGACTTTC
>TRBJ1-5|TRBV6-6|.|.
CASSYSQGRDNQPQHF
TGTGCCAGCAGTTACTCACAGGGAAGAGACAATCAGCCCCAGCATTTT
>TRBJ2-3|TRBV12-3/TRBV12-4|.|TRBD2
CASSSTSGKPDTQYF
TGTGCCAGCAGTTCGACTAGCGGGAAGCCAGATACGCAGTATTTT
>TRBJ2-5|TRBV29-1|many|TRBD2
CSVGSPRGSVETQYF
TGCAGCGTTGGGTCCCCACGCGGGAGCGTCGAGACCCAGTACTTC
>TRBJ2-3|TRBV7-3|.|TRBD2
CASSPIAGSTDTQYF
TGTGCCAGCAGCCCAATAGCGGGGAGCACAGATACGCAGTATTTT
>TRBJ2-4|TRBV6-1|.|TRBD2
CASSEPTSGLAKNIQYF
TGTGCCAGCAGTGAACCGACTAGCGGCCTAGCCAAAAACATTCAGTACTTC
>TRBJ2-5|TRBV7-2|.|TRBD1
CASSLTGGREAQYF
TGTGCCAGCAGCCTTACAGGGGGCAGAGAGGCCCAGTACTTC
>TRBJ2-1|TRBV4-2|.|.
CASSQDQWLKNEQFF
TGTGCCAGCAGCCAAGATCAGTGGCTAAAAAATGAGCAGTTCTTC
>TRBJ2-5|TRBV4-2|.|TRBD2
CASSQDFGGRGQETQYF
TGTGCCAGCAGCCAAGATTTCGGAGGGAGGGGTCAAGAGACCCAGTACTTC
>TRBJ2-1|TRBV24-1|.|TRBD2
CATSDTSGSSYNEQFF
TGTGCCACCAGTGATACTAGCGGGAGCTCCTACAATGAGCAGTTCTTC
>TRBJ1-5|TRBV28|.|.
CASSVAGGAGIQPQHF
TGTGCAAGCAGTGTGGCAGGAGGCGCCGGAATTCAGCCCCAGCATTTT
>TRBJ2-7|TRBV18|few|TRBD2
CASSPGLGLAGALDEQYF
TGTGCCAGCTCACCCGGACTGGGACTAGCGGGAGCTCTCGACGAGCAGTACTTC
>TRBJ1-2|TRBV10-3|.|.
CAVTGSPYYGYTF
TGTGCCGTCACTGGGTCCCCTTACTATGGCTACACCTTC
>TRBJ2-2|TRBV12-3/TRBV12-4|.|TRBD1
CAIGDSANTGELFF
TGTGCCATCGGGGACAGCGCGAACACCGGGGAGCTGTTTTTT
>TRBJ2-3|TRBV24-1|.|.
CATSDLQRGMTDTQYF
TGTGCCACCAGTGATTTGCAGAGGGGTATGACAGATACGCAGTATTTT
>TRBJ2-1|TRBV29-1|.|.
CSVEGQRNNEQFF
TGCAGCGTTGAAGGCCAGAGGAACAATGAGCAGTTCTTC
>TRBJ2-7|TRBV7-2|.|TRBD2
CASSLGGGSNSCEQYF
TGTGCCAGCAGCTTAGGGGGCGGGAGCAACTCCTGCGAGCAGTACTTC
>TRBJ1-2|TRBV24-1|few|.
CATSDPNIGYTF
TGTGCCACCAGTGATCCTAATATTGGCTACACCTTC
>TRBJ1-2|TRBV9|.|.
CASSVQGTTGSGYTF
TGTGCCAGCAGCGTACAAGGGACCACGGGGAGTGGCTACACCTTC
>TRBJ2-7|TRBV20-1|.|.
CSASSGEPYEQYF
TGCAGTGCTAGTAGTGGGGAGCCCTACGAGCAGTACTTC
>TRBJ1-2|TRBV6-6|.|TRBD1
CATGQGFNYGYTF
TGTGCCACCGGACAGGGATTTAACTATGGCTACACCTTC
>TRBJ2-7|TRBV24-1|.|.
CATSDGQITEEQYF
TGTGCCACCAGTGACGGACAGATTACGGAGGAGCAGTACTTC
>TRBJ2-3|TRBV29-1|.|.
CSVGLDGTDTQYF
TGCAGCGTTGGCCTAGACGGCACAGATACGCAGTATTTT
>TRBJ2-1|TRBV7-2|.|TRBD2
CASSLGGTRFF
TGTGCCAGCAGCCTGGGGGGGACTAGGTTCTTC
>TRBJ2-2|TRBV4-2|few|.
CASSQGTTNTGELFF
TGTGCCAGCAGCCAAGGGACAACGAACACCGGGGAGCTGTTTTTT
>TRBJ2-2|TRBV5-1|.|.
CASSLDPRNGELFF
TGCGCCAGCAGCTTAGACCCCCGAAACGGGGAGCTGTTTTTT
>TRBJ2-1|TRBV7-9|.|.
CASSLGGSAGEQFF
TGTGCCAGCAGCTTAGGGGGATCCGCGGGAGAGCAGTTCTTC
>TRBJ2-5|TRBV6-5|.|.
CASSYSMFRAETQYF
TGTGCCAGCAGTTACTCGATGTTCCGGGCGGAGACCCAGTACTTC